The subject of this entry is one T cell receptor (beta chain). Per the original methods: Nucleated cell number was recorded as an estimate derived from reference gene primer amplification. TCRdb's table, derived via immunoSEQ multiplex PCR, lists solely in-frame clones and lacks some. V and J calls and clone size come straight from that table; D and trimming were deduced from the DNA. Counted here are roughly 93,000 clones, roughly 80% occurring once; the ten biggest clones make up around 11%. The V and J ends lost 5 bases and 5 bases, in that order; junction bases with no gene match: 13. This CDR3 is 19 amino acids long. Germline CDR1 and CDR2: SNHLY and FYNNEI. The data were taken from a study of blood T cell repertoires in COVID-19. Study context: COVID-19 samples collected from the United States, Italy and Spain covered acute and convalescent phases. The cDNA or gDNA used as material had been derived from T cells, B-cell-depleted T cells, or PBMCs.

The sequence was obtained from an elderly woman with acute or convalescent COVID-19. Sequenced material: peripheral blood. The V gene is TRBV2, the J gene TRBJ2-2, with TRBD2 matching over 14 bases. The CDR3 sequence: CASSPAPGLAGGRTGELFF. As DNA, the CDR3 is TGTGCCAGCAGTCCAGCCCCCGGACTAGCGGGGGGTCGGACCGGGGAGCTGTTTTTT.